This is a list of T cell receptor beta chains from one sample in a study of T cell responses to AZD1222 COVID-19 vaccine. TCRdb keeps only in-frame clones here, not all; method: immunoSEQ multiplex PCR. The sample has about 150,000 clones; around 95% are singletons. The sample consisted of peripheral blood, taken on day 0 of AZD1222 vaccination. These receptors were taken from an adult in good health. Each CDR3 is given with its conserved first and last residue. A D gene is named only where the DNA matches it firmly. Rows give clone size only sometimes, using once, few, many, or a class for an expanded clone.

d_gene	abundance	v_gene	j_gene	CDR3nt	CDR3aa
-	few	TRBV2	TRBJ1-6	TGTGCCAGCAGTATAGACCCTCCTGGCACCCTCCACTTT	CASSIDPPGTLHF
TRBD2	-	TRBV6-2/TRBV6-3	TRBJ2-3	TGTGCCAGCAGTTACCTGCCCGAAGCGGGGGACTCAGATACGCAGTATTTT	CASSYLPEAGDSDTQYF
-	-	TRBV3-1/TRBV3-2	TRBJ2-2	TGTGCCAGCAGCCAAATTCGGGTATCCGGGGAGCTGTTTTTT	CASSQIRVSGELFF
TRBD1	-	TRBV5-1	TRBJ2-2	TGCGCCAGCAGCTGGCACAGGGGGGACACCGGGGAGCTGTTTTTT	CASSWHRGDTGELFF
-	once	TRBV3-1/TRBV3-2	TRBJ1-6	TGTGCCAGCAGCCATGGCCCCACAGGTTTATATTCACCCCTCCACTTT	CASSHGPTGLYSPLHF
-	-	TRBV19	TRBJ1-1	TGTGCCAGTAGTATGGGAGCGCGGGCTCTCTCTGAAGCTTTCTTT	CASSMGARALSEAFF
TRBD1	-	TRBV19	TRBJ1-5	TGTGCCAGTAGTATAGCCGGGACAGGCGGACAGCCCCAGCATTTT	CASSIAGTGGQPQHF
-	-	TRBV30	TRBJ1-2	TGTGCCTGGTTCCCCCCGTATGGGGGCTACACCTTC	CAWFPPYGGYTF
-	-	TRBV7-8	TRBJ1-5	TGTGCCAGCAGCCCGAGCTCGGGGGTAGGACAGCCCCAGCATTTT	CASSPSSGVGQPQHF
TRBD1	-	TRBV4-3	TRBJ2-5	TGCGCCAGCAGCCAAGACTGGTATCGACAGGGGGCTGAGACCCAGTACTTC	CASSQDWYRQGAETQYF
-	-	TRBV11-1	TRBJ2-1	TGTGCCAGCAGCTTAGGGAGCGGAGCTGACAATGAGCAGTTCTTC	CASSLGSGADNEQFF
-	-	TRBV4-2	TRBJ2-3	TGTGCCAGCAGCCAAGTTGGGGCTCGGGGGGCCGGCACAGATACGCAGTATTTT	CASSQVGARGAGTDTQYF
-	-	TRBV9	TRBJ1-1	TGTGCCAGCAGCGCAAGCCCGGAGGGGCCTGAAGCTTTCTTT	CASSASPEGPEAFF
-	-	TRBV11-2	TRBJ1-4	TGTGCCAGCAAGGGGAAGGAGAATGAAAAACTGTTTTTT	CASKGKENEKLFF
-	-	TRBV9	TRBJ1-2	TGTGCCAGCACCGACTTCGAGGGGAATGGCTACACCTTC	CASTDFEGNGYTF
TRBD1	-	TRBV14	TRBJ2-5	TGTGCCAGCAGCCAAGGGGACAGGGATCAAGAGACCCAGTACTTC	CASSQGDRDQETQYF
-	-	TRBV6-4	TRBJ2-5	TGTGCCAGCAGTGAGGTGGTAGAAGGGACCCAGTACTTC	CASSEVVEGTQYF
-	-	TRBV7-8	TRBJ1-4	TGTGCCAGCAGCTTTTCCCAACTTGGAACTAATGAAAAACTGTTTTTT	CASSFSQLGTNEKLFF
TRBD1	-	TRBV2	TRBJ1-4	TGTGCCAGCAGGAAGACAGGGGGCGCGGGTGAAAAACTGTTTTTT	CASRKTGGAGEKLFF
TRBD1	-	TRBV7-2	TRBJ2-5	TGTGCCAGCAGCTCCTCAGGGGGGACCCAGTACTTC	CASSSSGGTQYF
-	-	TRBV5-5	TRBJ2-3	TGTGCCAGCAGCTTGGGCCGGGCGGGCGGCAGGGATACGCAGTATTTT	CASSLGRAGGRDTQYF
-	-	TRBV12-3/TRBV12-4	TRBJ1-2	TGTGCCAGCAGTCGGGAAAGTGGCTACACCTTC	CASSRESGYTF
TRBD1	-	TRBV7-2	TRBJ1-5	TGTGCCAGCAGCTTCAGCCCCCAGGGGGCAGTACGCAATCAGCCCCAGCATTTT	CASSFSPQGAVRNQPQHF
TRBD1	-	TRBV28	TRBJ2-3	TGTGCCAGCTCTAGGGGGGGGACAGGGTCAGATACGCAGTATTTT	CASSRGGTGSDTQYF
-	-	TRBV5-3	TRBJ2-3	TGTGCCAGAAGCTTTCAAGGGGGTTTTATAGATACGCAGTATTTT	CARSFQGGFIDTQYF
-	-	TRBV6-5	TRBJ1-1	TGTGCCAGCAGTTACTCCTCCAAAACCGAAGCTTTCTTT	CASSYSSKTEAFF
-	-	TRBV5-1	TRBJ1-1	TGCGCCAGCAGCTTCTCCCCTCCGAGCAAAAACACTGAAGCTTTCTTT	CASSFSPPSKNTEAFF
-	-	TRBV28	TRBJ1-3	TGTGCCAGCAGTTCCACAGGATCAGGAAACACCATATATTTT	CASSSTGSGNTIYF
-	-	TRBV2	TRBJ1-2	TGTGCCAGCAGTGACCTCACGGGAGGGTGGGGCTACACCTTC	CASSDLTGGWGYTF
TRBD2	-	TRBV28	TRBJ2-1	TGTGCCAGCAGTTTAGGTGGGGGGGATCTCTACAATGAGCAGTTCTTC	CASSLGGGDLYNEQFF
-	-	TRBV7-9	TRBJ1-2	TGTGCCAGCAGCCTGGACCTCTATGGCTACACCTTC	CASSLDLYGYTF
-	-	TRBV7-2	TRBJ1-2	TGTGCCACTTCGCCCAGGGTTGACTATGGCTACACCTTC	CATSPRVDYGYTF
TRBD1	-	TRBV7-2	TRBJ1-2	TGTGCCAGCAGCTTAGCGGGACAGGGGTTAGGCTACACCTTC	CASSLAGQGLGYTF
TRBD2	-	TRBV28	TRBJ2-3	TGTGCCAGCAGTTCCCGGGGGGGCACAGATACGCAGTATTTT	CASSSRGGTDTQYF
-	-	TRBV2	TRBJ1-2	TGTGCCAGCAGTCCCTTAGTAGCTAACTATGGCTACACCTTC	CASSPLVANYGYTF
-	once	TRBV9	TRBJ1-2	TGTGCCAGCAGCGTATCCTCTAGGTCAGGGAACTATGGCTACACCTTC	CASSVSSRSGNYGYTF
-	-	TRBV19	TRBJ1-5	TGTGCCAGTAGTATTGGGTATAGCAATCAGCCCCAGCATTTT	CASSIGYSNQPQHF
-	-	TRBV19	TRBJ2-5	TGTGCCAGTAGTATAGGTACAGGCGGGTCGGAGACCCAGTACTTC	CASSIGTGGSETQYF
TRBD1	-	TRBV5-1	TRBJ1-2	TGCGCCAGCAGCTGGGACAGGGCTGGCTACACCTTC	CASSWDRAGYTF
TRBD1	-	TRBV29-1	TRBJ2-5	TGCAGCGGGCTCACAGGGGTTCAAGAGACCCAGTACTTC	CSGLTGVQETQYF
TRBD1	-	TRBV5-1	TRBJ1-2	TGCGCCAGCAGCGAACAGGGGGCCAACTATGGCTACACCTTC	CASSEQGANYGYTF
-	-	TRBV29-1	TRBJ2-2	TGCAGCGTTAAGGTTGGCGGGGAGCTGTTTTTT	CSVKVGGELFF
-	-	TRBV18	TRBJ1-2	TGTGCCAGCTCACCACCGGAGGGACCGTCCGTTGTCTACACCTTC	CASSPPEGPSVVYTF
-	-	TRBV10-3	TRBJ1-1	TGTGCCATCAGTGAGGACAGTCCCGCCACTGAAGCTTTCTTT	CAISEDSPATEAFF
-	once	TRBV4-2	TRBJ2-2	TGTGCCAGCACCCTTGGGGGGCGGGACACCGGGGAGCTGTTTTTT	CASTLGGRDTGELFF
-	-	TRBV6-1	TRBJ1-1	TGTGCCAGCAGTGAATCTAAATACCTGAACACTGAAGCTTTCTTT	CASSESKYLNTEAFF
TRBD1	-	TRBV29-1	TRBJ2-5	TGCAGCATGGGACAGGTCGGGGCCCAGTACTTC	CSMGQVGAQYF
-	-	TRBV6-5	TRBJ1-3	TGTGCCAGCTACCGGCCAGGCCACTCTGGAAACACCATATATTTT	CASYRPGHSGNTIYF
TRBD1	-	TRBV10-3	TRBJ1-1	TGTGCCATCAGTGAGCCCACAGGGGTGGGTACTGAAGCTTTCTTT	CAISEPTGVGTEAFF
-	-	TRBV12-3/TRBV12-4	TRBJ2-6	TGTGCCAGCCAGGGGTCGGGGGCCAACGTCCTGACTTTC	CASQGSGANVLTF